This T cell receptor beta chain originates from a study of beta chain features in type 1 diabetes. Across the study: All samples yielded roughly 110 million examined sorted cells.

Study-level results: Sampled from patients, naive, central memory and Treg TCRB repertoires appeared more similar than those sampled from healthy donors.

Expressed TCRB transcripts were sequenced because the entire RNA isolate underwent reverse transcription. TCRdb's copy holds only in-frame clones and misses some; the assay was immunoSEQ multiplex PCR. Of around 290,000 clones listed, approximately 8.1% are singletons. V trimming: 4 bases; J trimming: 4 bases; junction bases outside the gene matches: 4. CDR3 length: 14 amino acids. Germline values: CDR1 MNHNS, CDR2 SASEGT. The authors took one heparinised blood draw, averaging approximately 120 mL, from each donor. Sort purity for all populations was recorded as exceeding 98%. Remarks on this clone: Its antigen is unknown.

The TCR sequence derives from a woman under 30 in good health. The specimen sequenced was central memory CD4+ T cells from blood. V gene TRBV6-1 combines with J gene TRBJ2-7; 10 nucleotides agree with TRBD1. The CDR3 DNA sequence: TGTGCCAGCAGTGTGGGACAGGGGAAGTACGAGCAGTACTTC. This gives the protein CASSVGQGKYEQYF.